This T cell receptor (beta chain) appears in the sequencing data of a study of T cell changes during pregnancy in multiple sclerosis. Germline V CDR1 and CDR2: MGHRA, YSYEKL. The length of the CDR3 is 15 residues. Between the trimmed V and J ends, which lost 2 bases and 5 bases, there was a span of 10 bases. This clone was seen only a few times. Profiled with immunoSEQ multiplex PCR; TCRdb holds only in-frame clones, not every one. The repertoire holds more than 35,000 clones, with approximately 93% as singletons. The source was CD8+ T cells from peripheral blood mononuclear cells, collected in the third trimester of pregnancy. The clonotype comes from a female donor with multiple sclerosis, enrolled in a pregnancy study. The V gene is TRBV4-1, the J gene TRBJ1-6; D possibly corresponds to TRBD1 (6 bases). In nucleotides, the CDR3 is TGCGCCAGCAGCCAACTGGACAGCAATAATTCACCCCTCCACTTT. It codes for CASSQLDSNNSPLHF.